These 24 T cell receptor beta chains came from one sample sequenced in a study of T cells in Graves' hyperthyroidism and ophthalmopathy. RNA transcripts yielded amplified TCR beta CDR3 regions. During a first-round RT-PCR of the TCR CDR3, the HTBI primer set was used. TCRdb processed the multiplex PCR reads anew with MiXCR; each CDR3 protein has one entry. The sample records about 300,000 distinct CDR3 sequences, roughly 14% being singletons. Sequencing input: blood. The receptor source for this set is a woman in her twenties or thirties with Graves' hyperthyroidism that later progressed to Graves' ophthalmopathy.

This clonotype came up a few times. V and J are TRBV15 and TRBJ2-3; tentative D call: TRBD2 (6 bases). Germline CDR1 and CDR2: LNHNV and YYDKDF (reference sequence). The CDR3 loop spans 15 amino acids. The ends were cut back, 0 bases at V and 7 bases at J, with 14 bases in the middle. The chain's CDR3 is CATSRDVSGGNTQYF. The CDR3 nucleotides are TGTGCCACCAGCAGAGATGTTAGTGGGGGGAATACGCAGTATTTT.

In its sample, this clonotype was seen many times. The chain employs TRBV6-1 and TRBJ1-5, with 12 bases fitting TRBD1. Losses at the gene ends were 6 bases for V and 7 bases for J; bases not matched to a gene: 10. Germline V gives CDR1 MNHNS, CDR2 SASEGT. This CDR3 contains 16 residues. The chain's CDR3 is CASSPTGTGGSQPQHF. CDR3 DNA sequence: TGTGCCAGCAGCCCTACCGGGACAGGGGGCAGCCAGCCCCAGCATTTT.

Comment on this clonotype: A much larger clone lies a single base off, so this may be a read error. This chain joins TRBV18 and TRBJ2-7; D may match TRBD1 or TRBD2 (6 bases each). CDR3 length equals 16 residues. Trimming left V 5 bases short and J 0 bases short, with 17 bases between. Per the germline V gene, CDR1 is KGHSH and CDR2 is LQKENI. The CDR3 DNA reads TGTGCCAGCTCATCAACTAGTACGGGGGCCTCCTACGAGCAGTACTTC. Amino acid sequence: CASSSTSTGASYEQYF.

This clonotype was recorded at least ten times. The CDR3 region is CSARHLRGNYEQYF. CDR3 coding DNA: TGCAGTGCTAGGCACTTGCGTGGAAACTACGAGCAGTACTTC. The chain recombines TRBV20-1 with TRBJ2-7, with D uncertain. The germline V gene has CDR1 DFQATT and CDR2 SNEGSKA (reference sequence). The CDR3 covers 14 residues. The V and J ends lost 3 bases and 3 bases respectively, with 15 bases between them.

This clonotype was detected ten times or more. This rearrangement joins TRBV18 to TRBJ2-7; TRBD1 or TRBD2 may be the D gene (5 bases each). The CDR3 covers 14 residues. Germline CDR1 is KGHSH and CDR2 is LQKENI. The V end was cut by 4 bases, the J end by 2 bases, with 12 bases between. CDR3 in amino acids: CASSLTGTPYEQYF. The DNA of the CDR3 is TGTGCCAGCTCACTCACCGGGACCCCCTACGAGCAGTACTTC.

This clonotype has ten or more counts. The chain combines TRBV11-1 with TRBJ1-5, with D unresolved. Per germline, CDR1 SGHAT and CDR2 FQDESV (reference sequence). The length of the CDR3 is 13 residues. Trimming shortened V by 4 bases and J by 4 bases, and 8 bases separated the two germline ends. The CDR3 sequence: CASSSTVNQPQHF. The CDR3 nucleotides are TGTGCCAGCAGCTCCACGGTAAATCAGCCCCAGCATTTT.

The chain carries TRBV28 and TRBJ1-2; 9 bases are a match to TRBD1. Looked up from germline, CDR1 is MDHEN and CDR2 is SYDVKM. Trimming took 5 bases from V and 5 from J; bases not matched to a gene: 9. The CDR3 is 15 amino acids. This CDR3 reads CASSGPGQGVYGYTF. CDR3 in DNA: TGTGCCAGCAGTGGTCCGGGACAGGGTGTTTATGGCTACACCTTC.

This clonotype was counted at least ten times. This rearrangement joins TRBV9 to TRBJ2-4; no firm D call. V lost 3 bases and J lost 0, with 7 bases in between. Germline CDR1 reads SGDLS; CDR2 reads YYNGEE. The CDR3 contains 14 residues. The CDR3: CASSAGEAKNIQYF. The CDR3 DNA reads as TGTGCCAGCAGCGCCGGCGAAGCCAAAAACATTCAGTACTTC.

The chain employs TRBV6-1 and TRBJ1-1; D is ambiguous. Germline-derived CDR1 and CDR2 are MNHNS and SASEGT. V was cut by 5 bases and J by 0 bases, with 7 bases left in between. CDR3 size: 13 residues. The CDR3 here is CASSRSLNTEAFF. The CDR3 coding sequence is TGTGCCAGCAGTAGGTCATTGAACACTGAAGCTTTCTTT.

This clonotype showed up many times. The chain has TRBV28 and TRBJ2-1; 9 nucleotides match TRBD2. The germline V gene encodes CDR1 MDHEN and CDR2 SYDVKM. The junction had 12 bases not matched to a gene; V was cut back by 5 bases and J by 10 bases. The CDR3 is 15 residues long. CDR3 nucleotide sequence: TGTGCCAGCAGTCTAGCGGGATTCTCTTCTATGGAGCAGTTCTTC. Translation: CASSLAGFSSMEQFF.

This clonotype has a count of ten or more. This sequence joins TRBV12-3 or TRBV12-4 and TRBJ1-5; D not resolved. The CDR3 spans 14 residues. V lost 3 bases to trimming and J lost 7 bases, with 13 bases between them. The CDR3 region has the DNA TGTGCCAGCAGTTTGTTCGGAAGCCAGCAGCCCCAGCATTTT. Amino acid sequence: CASSLFGSQQPQHF.

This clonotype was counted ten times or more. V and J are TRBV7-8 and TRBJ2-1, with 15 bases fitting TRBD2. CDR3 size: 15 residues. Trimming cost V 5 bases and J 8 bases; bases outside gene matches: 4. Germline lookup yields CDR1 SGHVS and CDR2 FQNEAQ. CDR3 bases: TGTGCCAGCAGCCCGGGACTAGCGGGAGGACATGAGCAGTTCTTC. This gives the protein CASSPGLAGGHEQFF. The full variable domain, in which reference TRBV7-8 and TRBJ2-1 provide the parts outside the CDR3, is GAGVSQSPRYKVAKRGQDVALRCDPISGHVSLFWYQQALGQGPEFLTYFQNEAQLDKSGLPSDRFFAERPEGSVSTLKIQRTQQEDSAVYLCASSPGLAGGHEQFFGPGTRLTVL.

DNA of the CDR3: TGTGCCAGCAGGGCTAGCGGGAGGGCCACAGATACGCAGTATTTT. It codes for CASRASGRATDTQYF. The chain is built from TRBV28 and TRBJ2-3; 12 nucleotides match TRBD2. V trimming: 6 bases; J trimming: 2 bases; junction bases outside the gene matches: 3. Germline V gene sequence: CDR1 MDHEN, CDR2 SYDVKM. The CDR3 runs to 15 residues.

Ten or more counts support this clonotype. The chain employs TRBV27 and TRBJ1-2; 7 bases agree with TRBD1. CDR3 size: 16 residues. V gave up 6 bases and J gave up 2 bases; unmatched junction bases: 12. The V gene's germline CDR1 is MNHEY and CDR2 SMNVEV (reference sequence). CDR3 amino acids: CASSSTPTGTNYGYTF. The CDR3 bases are TGTGCCAGCAGCAGTACACCGACAGGGACGAACTATGGCTACACCTTC.

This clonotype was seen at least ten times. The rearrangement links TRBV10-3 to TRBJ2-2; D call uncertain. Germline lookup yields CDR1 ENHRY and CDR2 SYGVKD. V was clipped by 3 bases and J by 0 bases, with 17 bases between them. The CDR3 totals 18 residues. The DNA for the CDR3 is TGTGCCATCAGTGACCCGGAAGGGTTTCTGGCGAACACCGGGGAGCTGTTTTTT. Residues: CAISDPEGFLANTGELFF.

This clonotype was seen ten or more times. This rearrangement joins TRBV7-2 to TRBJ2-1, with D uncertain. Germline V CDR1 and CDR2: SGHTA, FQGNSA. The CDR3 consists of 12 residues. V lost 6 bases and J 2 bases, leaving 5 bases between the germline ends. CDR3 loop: CASRGPYNEQFF. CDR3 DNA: TGTGCCAGCAGAGGTCCCTACAATGAGCAGTTCTTC.

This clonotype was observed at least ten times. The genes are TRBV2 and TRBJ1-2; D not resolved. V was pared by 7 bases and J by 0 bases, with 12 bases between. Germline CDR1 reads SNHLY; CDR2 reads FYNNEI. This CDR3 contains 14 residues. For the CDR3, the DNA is TGTGCCAGCACAGATAGGATGTCTAACTATGGCTACACCTTC. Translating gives CASTDRMSNYGYTF.

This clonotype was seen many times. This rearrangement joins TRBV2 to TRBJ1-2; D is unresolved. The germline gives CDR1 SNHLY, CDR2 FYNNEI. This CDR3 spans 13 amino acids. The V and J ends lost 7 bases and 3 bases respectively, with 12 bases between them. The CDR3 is CASNNPGYYGYTF. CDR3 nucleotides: TGTGCCAGCAATAATCCGGGCTACTATGGCTACACCTTC. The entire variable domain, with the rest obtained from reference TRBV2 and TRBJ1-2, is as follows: EPEVTQTPSHQVTQMGQEVILRCVPISNHLYFYWYRQILGQKVEFLVSFYNNEISEKSEIFDDQFSVERPDGSNFTLKIRSTKLEDSAMYFCASNNPGYYGYTFGSGTRLTVV.

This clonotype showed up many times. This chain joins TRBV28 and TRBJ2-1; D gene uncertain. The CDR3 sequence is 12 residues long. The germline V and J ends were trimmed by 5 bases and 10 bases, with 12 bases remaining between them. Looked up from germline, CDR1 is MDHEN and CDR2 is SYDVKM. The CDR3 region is CASSLRTVEQFF. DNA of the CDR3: TGTGCCAGCAGTCTGCGGACGGTGGAGCAGTTCTTC.

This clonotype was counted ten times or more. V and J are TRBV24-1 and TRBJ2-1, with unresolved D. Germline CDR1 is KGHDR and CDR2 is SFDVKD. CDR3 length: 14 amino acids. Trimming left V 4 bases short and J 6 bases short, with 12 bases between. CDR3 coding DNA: TGTGCCACCAGTGACTCCCCGGTCACCAATGAGCAGTTCTTC. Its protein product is CATSDSPVTNEQFF.

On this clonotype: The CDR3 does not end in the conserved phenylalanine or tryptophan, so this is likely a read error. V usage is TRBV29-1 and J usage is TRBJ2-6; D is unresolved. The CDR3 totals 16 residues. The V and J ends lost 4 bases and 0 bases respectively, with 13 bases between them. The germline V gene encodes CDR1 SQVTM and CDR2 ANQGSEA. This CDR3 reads CSVVLGVHSGANVLTL. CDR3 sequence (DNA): TGCAGCGTTGTACTGGGCGTACACTCTGGGGCCAACGTCCTGACTCTC.

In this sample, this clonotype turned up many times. Here the CDR3 reads CASSSRRVARAEQYF. For the CDR3, the DNA is TGTGCCAGCAGTTCACGCCGAGTGGCTCGCGCCGAGCAGTACTTC. The rearrangement links TRBV28 to TRBJ2-7; D is unresolved. Germline values: CDR1 MDHEN, CDR2 SYDVKM. The CDR3 has 15 amino acids. V was trimmed by 4 bases and J by 6 bases, leaving 19 bases between them.

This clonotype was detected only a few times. This chain's CDR3 is CAISESVRITGANVLTF. DNA for the CDR3: TGTGCCATCAGTGAGTCCGTTCGGATAACCGGGGCCAACGTCCTGACTTTC. The chain joins TRBV10-3 to TRBJ2-6; D uncertain. The germline V gene has CDR1 ENHRY and CDR2 SYGVKD. V was pared by 0 bases and J by 4 bases, with 13 bases between. CDR3 length: 17 amino acids.

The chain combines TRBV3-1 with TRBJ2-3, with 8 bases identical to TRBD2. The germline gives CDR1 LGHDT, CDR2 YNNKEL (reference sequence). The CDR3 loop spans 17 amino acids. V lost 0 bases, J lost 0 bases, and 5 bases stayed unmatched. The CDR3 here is CASSQDDGLASTDTQYF. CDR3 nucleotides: TGTGCCAGCAGCCAAGATGACGGACTAGCTAGCACAGATACGCAGTATTTT.